The sequence of this TCR beta chain was determined in a study of T-cell reconstitution after alpha-beta-depleted transplantation in children. V lost 7 bases, J lost 3 bases, and 18 bases lay in between. The CDR3 covers 14 residues. CDR1 and CDR2 (germline): DFQATT, SNEGSKA (reference sequence). Using unique molecular identifiers, the investigators prepared the TCRbeta library. Each CDR3 protein is one row after TCRdb ran MiXCR on the PCR reads. This table holds about 400,000 distinct CDR3 sequences, roughly 22% found once. The source material was PBMCs from the stem cell graft donor, sampled from the stem cell graft. This TCR was sampled from a human donor who donated a stem cell graft to a child with acute myeloid leukemia. This chain links TRBV20-1 with TRBJ1-1; D is possibly TRBD1 (5 bases). In nucleotides, the CDR3 is TGCAGTGGCCCTGCGGGGGTTAGGGACACTGAAGCTTTCTTT. Residues: CSGPAGVRDTEAFF.